These T cell receptor beta chains were read from a single sample in a study of PD-L1 blockade in urothelial cancer. Sequencing used immunoSEQ multiplex PCR; TCRdb keeps in-frame clones, though not all of them. Altogether some 40,000 clones are present, less than 95% being singletons, with the ten largest covering about 7.9%. Sequencing was performed on PBMCs, taken around atezolizumab (anti-PD-L1) treatment. The receptors shown here come from a man aged 70 or older with urothelial cancer. CDR3s include the opening cysteine and the closing phenylalanine or tryptophan. A D gene is named only where the DNA matches it firmly. Part of the rows lack a size; the others show once, few, many or a class for expanded clones.

size	V	D	J	CDR3	DNA
NA	TRBV29-1	TRBD1	TRBJ1-4	CSAAKPTGGDEKLFF	TGCAGCGCTGCTAAACCAACAGGGGGCGACGAAAAACTGTTTTTT
NA	TRBV19	TRBD1	TRBJ1-5	CASSSTGVSDQPQHF	TGTGCCAGTAGCTCGACAGGGGTCTCCGATCAGCCCCAGCATTTT
once	TRBV28	TRBD2	TRBJ2-3	CASSPNPGGGPTDTQYF	TGTGCCAGCAGCCCTAACCCCGGGGGAGGGCCGACAGATACGCAGTATTTT
NA	TRBV5-8	NA	TRBJ1-5	CASRADGEVQHF	TGTGCCAGCAGAGCGGACGGGGAGGTCCAGCATTTT
NA	TRBV11-2	TRBD1	TRBJ1-1	CASSLRFGTVNTEAFF	TGTGCCAGCAGCTTACGCTTCGGGACAGTGAACACTGAAGCTTTCTTT
few	TRBV29-1	NA	TRBJ1-1	CSVAKNTEAFF	TGCAGCGTTGCCAAGAACACTGAAGCTTTCTTT
NA	TRBV5-1	TRBD1	TRBJ2-1	CASSLPGTGAVNEQFF	TGCGCCAGCAGCTTGCCCGGGACAGGGGCGGTTAATGAGCAGTTCTTC
NA	TRBV10-1	NA	TRBJ2-5	CASSVGLGGEETQYF	TGCGCCAGCAGTGTGGGTCTAGGAGGGGAAGAGACCCAGTACTTC
NA	TRBV7-7	TRBD2	TRBJ2-2	CASSLAAGTSGNTGELFF	TGTGCCAGCAGCTTAGCGGCCGGGACTAGCGGGAACACCGGGGAGCTGTTTTTT
NA	TRBV28	NA	TRBJ1-5	CASSWGPRGGPNQPQHF	TGTGCCAGCAGTTGGGGGCCACGGGGGGGCCCCAATCAGCCCCAGCATTTT
NA	TRBV19	NA	TRBJ2-5	CASSPERGRGETQYF	TGTGCCAGTAGTCCGGAACGTGGACGGGGAGAGACCCAGTACTTC
NA	TRBV7-9	TRBD1	TRBJ2-7	CASSRDSSYEQYF	TGTGCCAGCAGCCGGGACAGTTCCTACGAGCAGTACTTC
once	TRBV2	TRBD1	TRBJ2-2	CASSVKGAPTGELFF	TGTGCCAGCAGTGTTAAGGGGGCGCCCACCGGGGAGCTGTTTTTT
few	TRBV28	TRBD2	TRBJ2-5	CASSLQTSGIQETQYF	TGTGCCAGCAGTTTACAAACTAGCGGGATACAAGAGACCCAGTACTTC
medium-sized	TRBV10-3	NA	TRBJ1-1	CAISEGLNTEAFF	TGTGCCATCAGTGAGGGCCTGAACACTGAAGCTTTCTTT
NA	TRBV4-2	TRBD1	TRBJ1-4	CASSHPGQGAREKLFF	TGTGCCAGCAGCCATCCGGGACAGGGGGCGAGAGAAAAACTGTTTTTT
NA	TRBV7-5	NA	TRBJ1-5	CVRSVLGTGEGSQGNQPQHF	TGTGTCAGAAGCGTTCTCGGGACAGGGGAAGGGTCCCAGGGTAATCAGCCCCAGCATTTT
NA	TRBV6-6	TRBD2	TRBJ2-7	CASSMTSGPYEQYF	TGTGCCAGCAGTATGACTAGCGGGCCTTACGAGCAGTACTTC
NA	TRBV2	TRBD1	TRBJ2-1	CASSKGQGAVDEQFF	TGTGCCAGCAGTAAGGGACAGGGGGCGGTCGATGAGCAGTTCTTC
NA	TRBV5-1	NA	TRBJ2-5	CASSLHGIQETQYF	TGCGCCAGCAGCTTGCACGGGATCCAAGAGACCCAGTACTTC
once	TRBV7-2	TRBD2	TRBJ2-1	CASSLAPGGSEQFF	TGTGCCAGCAGCTTAGCCCCGGGGGGGTCTGAGCAGTTCTTC
NA	TRBV30	NA	TRBJ1-2	CAWSVLEGYGYTF	TGTGCCTGGAGTGTACTCGAGGGCTATGGCTACACCTTC
NA	TRBV14	TRBD1	TRBJ2-4	CASSQWTGGPKNIQYF	TGTGCCAGCAGCCAATGGACAGGGGGCCCCAAAAACATTCAGTACTTC
NA	TRBV28	TRBD2	TRBJ2-3	CASSLASGSGDTQYF	TGTGCCAGCAGTTTGGCTAGCGGGAGTGGGGATACGCAGTATTTT
NA	TRBV7-2	NA	TRBJ1-1	CASSYNPGAGREAFF	TGTGCCAGCAGCTATAACCCTGGGGCAGGTCGGGAAGCTTTCTTT
NA	TRBV7-9	TRBD1	TRBJ2-3	CATPPGTGGADTQYF	TGTGCCACCCCACCCGGGACAGGGGGGGCAGATACGCAGTATTTT
NA	TRBV18	NA	TRBJ1-3	CASSPLSEPGNTIYF	TGTGCCAGCTCACCACTGTCCGAGCCCGGAAACACCATATATTTT
NA	TRBV29-1	NA	TRBJ2-3	CSVFRRSRGAPPSTDTQYF	TGCAGCGTTTTTAGGCGTAGTAGAGGAGCCCCCCCCAGCACAGATACGCAGTATTTT
NA	TRBV5-4	TRBD1	TRBJ2-3	CASSLGDRRSTDTQYF	TGTGCCAGCAGCTTGGGGGACAGGCGTAGCACAGATACGCAGTATTTT
few	TRBV10-3	NA	TRBJ2-2	CAISEPEQGKLFF	TGTGCCATCAGTGAGCCGGAACAGGGAAAGCTGTTTTTT
NA	TRBV27	TRBD2	TRBJ2-1	CASSSIKSGGSYNEQFF	TGTGCCAGCAGTTCAATCAAGAGCGGGGGCTCCTACAATGAGCAGTTCTTC
NA	TRBV2	TRBD1	TRBJ2-3	CASGYRDRGTDTQYF	TGTGCCAGCGGATACCGGGACAGGGGCACAGATACGCAGTATTTT
NA	TRBV14	TRBD2	TRBJ2-5	CASSLLAGAYQETQYF	TGTGCCAGCAGCCTATTAGCGGGAGCGTACCAAGAGACCCAGTACTTC
NA	TRBV28	NA	TRBJ1-1	CASSIPGAGYMNTEAFF	TGTGCCAGCAGTATCCCAGGGGCCGGATACATGAACACTGAAGCTTTCTTT
NA	TRBV6-6	TRBD2	TRBJ2-7	CASRLAGGYEQYF	TGTGCCAGCAGATTAGCGGGGGGATACGAGCAGTACTTC
NA	TRBV5-1	TRBD2	TRBJ2-5	CASSLAFVAGGRETQYF	TGCGCCAGCAGCTTGGCCTTCGTAGCGGGAGGCAGGGAGACCCAGTACTTC
NA	TRBV15	TRBD1	TRBJ2-2	CATSTGQGRNTGELFF	TGTGCCACCAGCACCGGACAGGGTCGAAACACCGGGGAGCTGTTTTTT
NA	TRBV7-3	NA	TRBJ2-1	CASSSPRGEQFF	TGTGCCAGCAGCTCACCTCGGGGGGAGCAGTTCTTC
NA	TRBV2	TRBD1	TRBJ2-2	CASRPGQGVTGELFF	TGTGCCAGCAGACCCGGACAGGGGGTGACCGGGGAGCTGTTTTTT
NA	TRBV7-9	TRBD1	TRBJ2-2	CASSGDRGIGSGELFF	TGTGCCAGCAGCGGGGACAGGGGGATTGGTTCCGGGGAGCTGTTTTTT
once	TRBV28	TRBD2	TRBJ2-5	CASNGAGGLGETQYF	TGTGCCAGCAATGGAGCGGGAGGTTTGGGAGAGACCCAGTACTTC
NA	TRBV28	NA	TRBJ2-2	CASSLSGQNTGELFF	TGTGCCAGCAGTTTAAGTGGACAGAACACCGGGGAGCTGTTTTTT
NA	TRBV2	NA	TRBJ2-7	CASSEGSVAATKGQYF	TGTGCCAGCAGTGAGGGGTCGGTAGCGGCTACGAAGGGGCAGTACTTC
NA	TRBV9	NA	TRBJ1-1	CASSVKEGAEAFF	TGTGCCAGCAGCGTAAAGGAAGGGGCTGAAGCTTTCTTT
NA	TRBV6-5	TRBD1	TRBJ1-3	CASSSPGGVGNTIYF	TGTGCCAGCAGCTCTCCAGGGGGAGTAGGAAACACCATATATTTT
NA	TRBV10-3	NA	TRBJ1-1	CAISEGQGRGKTEAFF	TGTGCCATCAGTGAGGGGCAGGGAAGGGGAAAAACTGAAGCTTTCTTT
NA	TRBV6-5	TRBD1	TRBJ2-1	CASSLDRGEYNEQFF	TGTGCCAGCAGTCTCGACAGGGGGGAATACAATGAGCAGTTCTTC
few	TRBV13	NA	TRBJ1-2	CASSPTTNYGYTF	TGTGCCAGCAGCCCCACGACAAACTATGGCTACACCTTC
NA	TRBV7-9	TRBD2	TRBJ2-1	CASSPSGLAGPSSYNEQFF	TGTGCCAGCAGCCCATCGGGACTAGCGGGTCCGAGCTCCTACAATGAGCAGTTCTTC
NA	TRBV10-1	NA	TRBJ2-2	CASSESVRARSELFF	TGCGCCAGCAGTGAGTCGGTGCGGGCGCGCTCGGAGCTGTTTTTT
NA	TRBV18	NA	TRBJ2-7	CASSPGRAESNYEQYF	TGTGCCAGCTCACCGGGCAGGGCCGAGAGCAACTACGAGCAGTACTTC
NA	TRBV6-5	TRBD1	TRBJ1-2	CASSYSKWDRHGYTF	TGTGCCAGCAGTTACTCAAAATGGGACAGGCATGGCTACACCTTC
NA	TRBV18	TRBD2	TRBJ2-5	CASSLTTSGSLETQYF	TGTGCCAGCTCACTCACGACTAGCGGGAGCCTTGAGACCCAGTACTTC
NA	TRBV18	NA	TRBJ1-1	CASSPLTENTEAFF	TGTGCCAGCTCACCACTGACAGAGAACACTGAAGCTTTCTTT
NA	TRBV28	NA	TRBJ2-7	CASSLYSDYEQYF	TGTGCCAGCAGTTTATACAGTGATTACGAGCAGTACTTC
NA	TRBV10-2	TRBD1	TRBJ2-6	CASSRTGSGANVLTF	TGCGCCAGCAGTAGGACAGGTTCTGGGGCCAACGTCCTGACTTTC
NA	TRBV18	NA	TRBJ1-4	CASSSLGRDEKLFF	TGTGCCAGCTCTTCTCTGGGGCGTGATGAAAAACTGTTTTTT